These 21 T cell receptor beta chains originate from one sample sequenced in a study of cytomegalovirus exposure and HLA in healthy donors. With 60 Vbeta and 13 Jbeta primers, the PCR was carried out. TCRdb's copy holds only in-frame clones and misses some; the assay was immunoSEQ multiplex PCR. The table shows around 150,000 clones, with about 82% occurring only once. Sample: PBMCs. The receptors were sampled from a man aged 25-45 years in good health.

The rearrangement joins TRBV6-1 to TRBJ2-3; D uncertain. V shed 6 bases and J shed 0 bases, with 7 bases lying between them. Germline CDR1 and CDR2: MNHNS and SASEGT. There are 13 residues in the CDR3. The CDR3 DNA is TGTGCCAGCAGGATACTAAGCACAGATACGCAGTATTTT. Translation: CASRILSTDTQYF.

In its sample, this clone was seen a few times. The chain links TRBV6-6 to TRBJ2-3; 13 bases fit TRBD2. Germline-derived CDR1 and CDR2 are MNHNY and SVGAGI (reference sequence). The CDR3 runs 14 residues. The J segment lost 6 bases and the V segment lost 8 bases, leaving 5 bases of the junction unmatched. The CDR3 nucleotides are TGTGCCAGCGCGACTAGCGGGAGGCCCGATACGCAGTATTTT. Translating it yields CASATSGRPDTQYF.

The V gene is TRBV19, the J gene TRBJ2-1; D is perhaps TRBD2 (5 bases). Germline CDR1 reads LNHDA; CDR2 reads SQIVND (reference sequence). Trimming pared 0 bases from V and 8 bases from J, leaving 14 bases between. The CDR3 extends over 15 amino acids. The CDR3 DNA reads TGTGCCAGTAGTATAGATCCACGAGGGCCGGATGAGCAGTTCTTC. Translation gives CASSIDPRGPDEQFF.

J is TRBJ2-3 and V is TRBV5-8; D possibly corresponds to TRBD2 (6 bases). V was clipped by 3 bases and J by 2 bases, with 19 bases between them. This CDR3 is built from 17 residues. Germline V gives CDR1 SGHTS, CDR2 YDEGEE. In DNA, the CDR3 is TGTGCCAGCAGCTGGACCTTTGGGCGGGACCTCACAGATACGCAGTATTTT. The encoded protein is CASSWTFGRDLTDTQYF.

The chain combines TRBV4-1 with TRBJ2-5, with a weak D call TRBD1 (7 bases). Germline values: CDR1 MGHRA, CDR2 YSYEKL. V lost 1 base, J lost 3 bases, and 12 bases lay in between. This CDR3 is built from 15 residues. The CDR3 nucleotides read TGCGCCAGCAGCCAAGGTGGAGGGGGCAAAGAGACCCAGTACTTC. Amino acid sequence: CASSQGGGGKETQYF.

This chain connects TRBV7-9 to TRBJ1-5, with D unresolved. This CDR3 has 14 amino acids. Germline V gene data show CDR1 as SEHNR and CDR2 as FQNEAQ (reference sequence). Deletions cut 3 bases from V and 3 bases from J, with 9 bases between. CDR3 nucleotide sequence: TGTGCCAGCAGCTTCCAGGATTCCAATCAGCCCCAGCATTTT. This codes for CASSFQDSNQPQHF. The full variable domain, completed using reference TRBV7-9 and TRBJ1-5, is DTGVSQNPRHKITKRGQNVTFRCDPISEHNRLYWYRQTLGQGPEFLTYFQNEAQLEKSRLLSDRFSAERPKGSFSTLEIQRTEQGDSAMYLCASSFQDSNQPQHFGDGTRLSIL.

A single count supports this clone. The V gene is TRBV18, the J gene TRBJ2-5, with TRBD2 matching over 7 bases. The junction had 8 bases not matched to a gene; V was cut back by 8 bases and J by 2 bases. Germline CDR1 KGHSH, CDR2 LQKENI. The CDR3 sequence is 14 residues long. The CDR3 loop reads CASHRGTTQETQYF. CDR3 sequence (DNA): TGTGCCAGCCACAGAGGGACTACTCAAGAGACCCAGTACTTC.

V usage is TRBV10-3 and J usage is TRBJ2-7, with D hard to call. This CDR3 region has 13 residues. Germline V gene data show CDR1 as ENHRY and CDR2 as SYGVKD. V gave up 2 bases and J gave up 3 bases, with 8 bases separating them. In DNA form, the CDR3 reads TGTGCCATCAGTGAGGCAAGCGTCTACGAGCAGTACTTC. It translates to CAISEASVYEQYF.

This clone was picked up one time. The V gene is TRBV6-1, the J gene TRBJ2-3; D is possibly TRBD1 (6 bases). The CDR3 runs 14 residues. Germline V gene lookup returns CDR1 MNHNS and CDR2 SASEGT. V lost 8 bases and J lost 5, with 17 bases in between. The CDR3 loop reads CASGAEGEGDTQYF. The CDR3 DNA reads TGTGCCAGCGGGGCAGAGGGGGAAGGAGATACGCAGTATTTT.

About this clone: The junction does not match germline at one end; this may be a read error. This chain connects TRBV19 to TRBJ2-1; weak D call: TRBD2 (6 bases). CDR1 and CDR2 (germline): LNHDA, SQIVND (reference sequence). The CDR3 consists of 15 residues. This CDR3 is CASSPAGSNYNEQFF. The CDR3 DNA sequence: TGTGCCAGTAGTCCGGCGGGGAGTAACTACAATGAACAGTTCTTC.

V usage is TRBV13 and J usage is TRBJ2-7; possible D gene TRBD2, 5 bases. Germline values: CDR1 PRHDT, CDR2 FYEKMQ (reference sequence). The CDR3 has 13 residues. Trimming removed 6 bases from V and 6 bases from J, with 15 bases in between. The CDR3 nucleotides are TGTGCCAGCAGACAACGAGGGATACTCGAGCAGTACTTC. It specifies CASRQRGILEQYF.

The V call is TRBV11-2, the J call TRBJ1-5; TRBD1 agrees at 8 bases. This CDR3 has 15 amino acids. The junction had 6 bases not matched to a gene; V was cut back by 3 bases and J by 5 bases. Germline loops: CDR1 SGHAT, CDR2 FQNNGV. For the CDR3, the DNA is TGTGCCAGCAGCTTCAGCAGGGGGCGCGATCAGCCCCAGCATTTT. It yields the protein CASSFSRGRDQPQHF. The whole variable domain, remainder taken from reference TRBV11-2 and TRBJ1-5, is EAGVAQSPRYKIIEKRQSVAFWCNPISGHATLYWYQQILGQGPKLLIQFQNNGVVDDSQLPKDRFSAERLKGVDSTLKIQPAKLEDSAVYLCASSFSRGRDQPQHFGDGTRLSIL.

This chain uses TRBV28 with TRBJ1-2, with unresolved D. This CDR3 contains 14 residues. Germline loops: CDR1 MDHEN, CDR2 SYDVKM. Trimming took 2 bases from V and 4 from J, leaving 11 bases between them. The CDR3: CASSLGGLTYGYTF. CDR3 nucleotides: TGTGCCAGCAGTTTAGGCGGCTTAACCTATGGCTACACCTTC.

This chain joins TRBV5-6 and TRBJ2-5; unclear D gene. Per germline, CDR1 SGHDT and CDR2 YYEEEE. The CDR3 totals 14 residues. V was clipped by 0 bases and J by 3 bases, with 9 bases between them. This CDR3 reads CASSLAWRKETQYF. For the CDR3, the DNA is TGTGCCAGCAGCTTGGCTTGGCGGAAAGAGACCCAGTACTTC.

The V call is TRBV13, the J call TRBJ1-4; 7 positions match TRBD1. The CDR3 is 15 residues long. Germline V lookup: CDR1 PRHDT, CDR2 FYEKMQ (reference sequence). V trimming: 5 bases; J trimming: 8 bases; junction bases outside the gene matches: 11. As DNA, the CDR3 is TGTGCCAGCAGCCCAATGGACAGGACGGGGGAAAAACTGTTTTTT. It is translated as CASSPMDRTGEKLFF.

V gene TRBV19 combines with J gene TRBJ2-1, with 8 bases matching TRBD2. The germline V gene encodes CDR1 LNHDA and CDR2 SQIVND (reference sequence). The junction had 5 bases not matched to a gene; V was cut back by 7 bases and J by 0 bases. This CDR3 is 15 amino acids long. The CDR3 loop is CASTVAGSSYNEQFF. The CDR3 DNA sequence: TGTGCCAGTACCGTAGCGGGATCCTCCTACAATGAGCAGTTCTTC.

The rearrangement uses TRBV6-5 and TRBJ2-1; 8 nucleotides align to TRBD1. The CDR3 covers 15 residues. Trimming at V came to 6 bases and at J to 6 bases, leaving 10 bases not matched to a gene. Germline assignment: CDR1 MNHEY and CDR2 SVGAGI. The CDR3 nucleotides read TGTGCCAGCAGAGCCGACAGGGGCTCAGTCAATGAGCAGTTCTTC. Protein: CASRADRGSVNEQFF.

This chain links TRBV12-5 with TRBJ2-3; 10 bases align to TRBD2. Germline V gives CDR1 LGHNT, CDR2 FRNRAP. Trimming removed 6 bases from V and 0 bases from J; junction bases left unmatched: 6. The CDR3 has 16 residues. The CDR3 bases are TGTGCTAGTGGCCCTGGACTAGCGGCAAGCACAGATACGCAGTATTTT. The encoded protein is CASGPGLAASTDTQYF.

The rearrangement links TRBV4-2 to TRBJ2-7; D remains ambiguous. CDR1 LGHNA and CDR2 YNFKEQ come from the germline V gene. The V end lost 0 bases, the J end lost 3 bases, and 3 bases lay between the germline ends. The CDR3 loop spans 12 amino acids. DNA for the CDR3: TGTGCCAGCAGCCAAGACTACTACGAGCAGTACTTC. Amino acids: CASSQDYYEQYF.

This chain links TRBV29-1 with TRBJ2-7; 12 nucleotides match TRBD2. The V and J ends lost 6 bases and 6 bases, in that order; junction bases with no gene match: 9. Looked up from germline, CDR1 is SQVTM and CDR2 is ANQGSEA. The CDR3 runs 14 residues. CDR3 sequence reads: CSVARLAGDAEQYF. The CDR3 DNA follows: TGCAGCGTGGCCCGACTAGCGGGAGATGCCGAGCAGTACTTC.

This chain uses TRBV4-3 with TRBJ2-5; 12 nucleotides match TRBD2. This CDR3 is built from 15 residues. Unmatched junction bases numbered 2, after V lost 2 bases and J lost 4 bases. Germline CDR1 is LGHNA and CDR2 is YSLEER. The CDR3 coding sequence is TGCGCCAGCAGCCAAAGGGGACTAGCGGGAGAGACCCAGTACTTC. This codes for CASSQRGLAGETQYF.